Sequencing of this T cell receptor (beta chain) was carried out in a study of cytomegalovirus exposure and HLA in healthy donors. The primer mix had 60 Vbeta and 13 Jbeta primers. Using immunoSEQ multiplex PCR, the repertoire was profiled, and TCRdb retains in-frame clones only, with some absent. The sample carries some 150,000 clones, 55% to 75% recorded once. The source material was PBMCs. The sequence was obtained from a man aged 45 to 65 in good health and CMV-seropositive.

CDR3 nucleotide sequence: TGTGCCATCAGTGAGCCCGAAGGACGACGTCCGGGAAAGAGGGGGTCCACTGAAGCTTTCTTT. Encoded protein: CAISEPEGRRPGKRGSTEAFF. This sequence joins TRBV10-3 and TRBJ1-1, with D tentatively TRBD1 (6 bases). Trimming shortened V by 2 bases and J by 4 bases, and 32 bases separated the two germline ends. CDR3 size: 21 residues. The germline CDR1 and CDR2 sequences are ENHRY and SYGVKD.